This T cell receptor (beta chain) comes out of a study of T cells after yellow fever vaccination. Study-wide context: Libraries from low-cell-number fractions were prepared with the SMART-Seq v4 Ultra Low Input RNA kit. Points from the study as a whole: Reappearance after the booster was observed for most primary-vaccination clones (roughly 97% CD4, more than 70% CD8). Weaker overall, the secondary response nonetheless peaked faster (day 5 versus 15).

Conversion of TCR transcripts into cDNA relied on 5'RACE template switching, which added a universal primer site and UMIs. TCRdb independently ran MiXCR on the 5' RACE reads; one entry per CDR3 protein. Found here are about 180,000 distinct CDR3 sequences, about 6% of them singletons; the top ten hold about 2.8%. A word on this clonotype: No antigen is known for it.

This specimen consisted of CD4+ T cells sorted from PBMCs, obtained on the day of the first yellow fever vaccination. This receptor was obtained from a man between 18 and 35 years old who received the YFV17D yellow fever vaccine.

DNA for the CDR3: TGCAGTGCCAGGGTCGGAGGGGTCGGGGGAGATACGCAGTATTTT. Protein product: CSARVGGVGGDTQYF. The chain carries TRBV20-1 and TRBJ2-3, with D possibly TRBD2 on 6 matching bases. Germline lookup yields CDR1 DFQATT and CDR2 SNEGSKA (reference sequence). V lost 6 bases and J 5 bases, leaving 21 bases between the germline ends. The CDR3 covers 15 residues.